A selection of T cell receptor beta chains follows, all from one sample in a study of T cell repertoires in cytomegalovirus infection. TCRdb re-called the reads through MiXCR, storing one row per CDR3 protein. The table has tens of thousands of distinct CDR3 sequences, 3% to 4.5% seen once. Material for sequencing was PBMCs. The receptors derive from a human donor in good health (CMV status not recorded). Some clones in this sample may be carry-over from other donors' samples. The CDR3 runs from the conserved cysteine through the conserved F or W. A D gene is named only where the DNA matches it firmly. Rows may omit the clone size; those that give it use once, few, many or a size class.

V	J	length	D	size	DNA	CDR3
TRBV12-3/TRBV12-4	TRBJ1-2	13	-	many	TGTGCCAGCAGTTTATTGGGTCGCGGAGGCTACACCTTC	CASSLLGRGGYTF
TRBV12-3/TRBV12-4	TRBJ2-1	15	-	many	TGTGCCAGCAGTTTAGACGACCTCTCCTACAATGAGCAGTTCTTC	CASSLDDLSYNEQFF
TRBV12-3/TRBV12-4	TRBJ1-1	14	-	many	TGTGCCAGCAGTTTCTACAGCATGAACACTGAAGCTTTCTTT	CASSFYSMNTEAFF
TRBV11-2	TRBJ2-4	17	-	many	TGTGCCAGCAGCTTAAATCCGTTGGGGGCAGGGAGCCTCATTCAGTACTTC	CASSLNPLGAGSLIQYF
TRBV7-9	TRBJ2-5	13	TRBD1	many	TGTGCCAGCAGCTCGACAGGGGGGGAGACCCAGTACTTC	CASSSTGGETQYF
TRBV7-3	TRBJ2-3	17	TRBD2	many	TGTGCCAGCAGGGAAATTAGCGGGGAGACAATCACAGATACGCAGTATTTT	CASREISGETITDTQYF
TRBV14	TRBJ1-1	16	-	few	TGTGCCAGCAGCCCCCGACGGATTAACTACGACACTGAAGCTTTCTTT	CASSPRRINYDTEAFF
TRBV7-2	TRBJ2-7	15	-	many	TGTGCCAGCAGCGCCTCAGGTGGGGGGCCCTACGAGCAGTACTTC	CASSASGGGPYEQYF
TRBV28	TRBJ2-3	16	TRBD1	few	TGTGCCAGCAGTTTGAGGGACAGGGTGCCCCCAGATACGCAGTATTTT	CASSLRDRVPPDTQYF
TRBV7-2	TRBJ2-1	14	-	-	TGTGCCAGCAGCGCGACTATTTCCTACAATGAGCAGTTCTTC	CASSATISYNEQFF
TRBV7-8	TRBJ2-5	16	TRBD2	many	TGTGCCAGCAGCTTAGAGGCGGGGGGCCGAAAAGAGACCCAGTACTTC	CASSLEAGGRKETQYF
TRBV7-2	TRBJ1-2	13	-	many	TGTGCCAGCAGCTTACTGGGGGCGGGTGGCTACACCTTC	CASSLLGAGGYTF
TRBV12-3/TRBV12-4	TRBJ2-7	13	-	many	TGTGCCAGCAGTTTTTTCTCGGGGAACGAGCAGTACTTC	CASSFFSGNEQYF
TRBV7-2	TRBJ2-7	12	-	many	TGTGCCAGCAGCTTAACAAGCTACGAGCAGTACTTC	CASSLTSYEQYF
TRBV29-1	TRBJ2-1	14	TRBD2	many	TGCAGCGTTGGAGGTCTAGCGGGAGGAAGGGAGCAGTTCTTC	CSVGGLAGGREQFF
TRBV7-2	TRBJ2-7	13	-	-	TGTGCCAGCAGCGGGCGGGGCCATTACGAGCAGTACTTC	CASSGRGHYEQYF
TRBV7-2	TRBJ1-2	12	-	many	TGTGCCAGCAGCCCCGGGAGCCATGGCTACACCTTC	CASSPGSHGYTF
TRBV28	TRBJ2-7	14	-	many	TGTGCCAGCAGTTCCGTTAGCGGATGGGCCGAGCAGTACTTC	CASSSVSGWAEQYF
TRBV5-1	TRBJ1-1	15	TRBD1	many	TGCGCCAACAGCAGTGGACAGGGCGTGAACACTGAAGCTTTCTTT	CANSSGQGVNTEAFF
TRBV7-2	TRBJ1-5	15	-	many	TGTGCCAGCAGCTTAGGGGCAGGGGGCAATCAGCCCCAGCATTTT	CASSLGAGGNQPQHF
TRBV4-3	TRBJ1-6	14	-	many	TGCGCCAGCAGCCAAGACAGGGGTAGATCACCCCTCCACTTT	CASSQDRGRSPLHF
TRBV7-2	TRBJ2-5	14	TRBD1	many	TGTGCCAGCAGCATAGAACAGGGGATAAAGACCCAGTACTTC	CASSIEQGIKTQYF
TRBV27	TRBJ1-3	14	-	many	TGTGCCAGCAGTTATACAGGGCTTGGAAACACCATATATTTT	CASSYTGLGNTIYF
TRBV10-3	TRBJ2-5	14	TRBD2	many	TGTGCCATCAGTCCCCTCGGGGGGAAAGAGACCCAGTACTTC	CAISPLGGKETQYF
TRBV7-2	TRBJ1-1	14	-	many	TGTGCCAGCAGCTTACAGGTTGTGAACACTGAAGCTTTCTTT	CASSLQVVNTEAFF
TRBV5-1	TRBJ2-2	14	-	many	TGCGCCAGCAGCTTGCAGGGGACCACCGGGGAGCTGTTTTTT	CASSLQGTTGELFF
TRBV7-2	TRBJ2-1	13	-	many	TGTGCCAGCACGGATAGCCGATACAATGAGCAGTTCTTC	CASTDSRYNEQFF
TRBV6-1	TRBJ1-5	16	-	many	TGTGCCAGCAATGGGCAGGGGAGTAGGGGGAATCAGCCCCAGCATTTT	CASNGQGSRGNQPQHF
TRBV11-2	TRBJ2-7	14	TRBD1	many	TGTGCCAGCAGCCCGCGACAGGGTCGGAACGAGCAGTACTTC	CASSPRQGRNEQYF
TRBV7-2	TRBJ2-7	14	TRBD1	many	TGTGCCAGCAGCTTAGGGGACAGGAAGTACGAGCAGTACTTC	CASSLGDRKYEQYF
TRBV7-2	TRBJ1-5	13	-	few	TGTGCCAGCAGCCCGTTGCATCGCCAGCCCCAGCATTTT	CASSPLHRQPQHF
TRBV7-2	TRBJ1-5	14	-	many	TGTGCCAGCAGCTCCAGGGGAAGCAATCAGCCCCAGCATTTT	CASSSRGSNQPQHF
TRBV7-2	TRBJ2-1	17	-	many	TGTGCCAGCAGCTTAGAAGGCTTCAGTTTTCGTAGTAGTGAGCAGTTCTTC	CASSLEGFSFRSSEQFF
TRBV7-9	TRBJ1-1	14	-	many	TGTGCCAGCAGCTTAGAACAGGGCGGCACTGAAGCTTTCTTT	CASSLEQGGTEAFF
TRBV11-3	TRBJ2-1	16	TRBD2	many	TGTGCCAGCAGCTTAGGTCTAGCGGGAGACTACAATGAGCAGTTCTTC	CASSLGLAGDYNEQFF
TRBV4-1	TRBJ1-5	14	-	many	TGCGCCAGCAGCCAAGATGTGGGTCTTCAGCCCCAGCATTTT	CASSQDVGLQPQHF
TRBV10-3	TRBJ1-2	15	-	many	TGTGCCATCAGGGGAACAGCGGGATACCGCTATGGCTACACCTTC	CAIRGTAGYRYGYTF
TRBV6-6	TRBJ2-1	16	TRBD2	many	TGTGCCAGCAGCTCGGGACTAGCGGGATTTAGGGATGAGCAGTTCTTC	CASSSGLAGFRDEQFF
TRBV28	TRBJ2-3	14	-	-	TGTGCCAGCAGTTTACCCGGGAGACCCGATACGCAGTATTTT	CASSLPGRPDTQYF
TRBV7-2	TRBJ2-7	15	TRBD2	many	TGTGCCAGCAGACAAAGCGGGAGTGTTACCTACGAGCAGTACTTC	CASRQSGSVTYEQYF
TRBV18	TRBJ1-1	13	TRBD1	many	TGTGCCGGGCACAGGGGGCCCGACACTGAAGCTTTCTTT	CAGHRGPDTEAFF
TRBV7-2	TRBJ1-1	13	-	many	TGTGCCAGCAGCTTAGAAGCCCGGGGGGGAGCTTTCTTT	CASSLEARGGAFF
TRBV10-3	TRBJ1-1	14	-	many	TGTGCCATCAGGGGACGGCTTATGAACACTGAAGCTTTCTTT	CAIRGRLMNTEAFF
TRBV29-1	TRBJ2-5	14	TRBD2	many	TGCAGCGTGCAACTAGCGGGAGTCCAGGAGACCCAGTACTTC	CSVQLAGVQETQYF
TRBV28	TRBJ2-3	13	-	many	TGTGCCAGCAGTTTATACAAACCGGATACGCAGTATTTT	CASSLYKPDTQYF
TRBV28	TRBJ2-1	13	-	many	TGTGCCAGCAGCCTGGGCAAGCGAGGTGAGCAGTTCTTC	CASSLGKRGEQFF
TRBV7-2	TRBJ1-5	18	-	many	TGTGCCAGCAGCTTAGGTATAGGAGGTGGTACAGGCCGTCAGCCCCAGCATTTT	CASSLGIGGGTGRQPQHF
TRBV7-2	TRBJ2-5	13	-	many	TGTGCCAGCAGCCTCAGGCGGTTGAAGACCCAGTACTTC	CASSLRRLKTQYF
TRBV7-2	TRBJ2-1	16	-	many	TGTGCCAGCAGCTATAGAGGGCAGGACCTTTACAATGAGCAGTTCTTC	CASSYRGQDLYNEQFF
TRBV7-2	TRBJ1-2	15	-	many	TGTGCCAGCAGCTTGGGGGGACCTACCGCCGGCGGCTACACCTTC	CASSLGGPTAGGYTF
TRBV7-8	TRBJ1-1	13	-	many	TGTGCCAGCAGCTTAGCAGGGGGACGAGAAGCTTTCTTT	CASSLAGGREAFF
TRBV7-2	TRBJ1-6	19	-	many	TGTGCCAGCAGCTTAGCTCCTATCCCCGCCAAGGCCTATAATTCACCCCTCCACTTT	CASSLAPIPAKAYNSPLHF
TRBV7-6	TRBJ2-1	19	TRBD2	many	TGTGCCAGCAGCGCGTCGGGACTAGCGGGGTATGGGCAATACAATGAGCAGTTCTTC	CASSASGLAGYGQYNEQFF
TRBV19	TRBJ2-2	15	TRBD1	many	TGTGCCAGTAGTACCCGGACAGGGGTTCCCGGGGAGCTGTTTTTT	CASSTRTGVPGELFF
TRBV7-2	TRBJ2-7	13	TRBD1	many	TGTGCCAGCAGCCTACAGGGGACCTACGAGCAGTACTTC	CASSLQGTYEQYF
TRBV28	TRBJ1-2	15	TRBD1	many	TGTGCCAGCAGTTTCGTGGACAGGGCTAACTATGGCTACACCTTC	CASSFVDRANYGYTF
TRBV29-1	TRBJ1-1	13	-	many	TGCAGCGTCCGGGTCACCCTCTACACTGAAGCTTTCTTT	CSVRVTLYTEAFF
TRBV28	TRBJ1-5	14	-	many	TGTGCCAGCGGCCAATCAGGTTACAATCAGCCCCAGCATTTT	CASGQSGYNQPQHF
TRBV29-1	TRBJ2-3	14	-	many	TGCAGCGTTGGCGGGGTTCTCCACACAGATACGCAGTATTTT	CSVGGVLHTDTQYF
TRBV2	TRBJ2-5	14	TRBD2	few	TGTGCCAGCGGACTAGCGGGGGGGCAAGAGACCCAGTACTTC	CASGLAGGQETQYF